This T cell receptor beta chain originates from a study of blood T cell repertoires in COVID-19. For the study at large: Researchers got acute and convalescent COVID-19 samples from the United States, Italy and Spain. Nucleic acid was either cDNA or gDNA, and it came from T cells, B-cell-depleted T cells, or PBMCs.

Germline V gives CDR1 KGHSH, CDR2 LQKENI. The CDR3 runs to 14 residues. V was clipped by 0 bases and J by 3 bases, with 7 bases between them. In its sample, this clone was seen once. Here immunoSEQ multiplex PCR was the method, and the copy in TCRdb shows in-frame clones only, minus some. The sample lists 150,000 to 200,000 clones, 81% occurring once. The sample comprised peripheral blood. The clonotype comes from a man between 60 and 70 years old with active or convalescent COVID-19. This chain joins TRBV18 and TRBJ2-3; D call uncertain. CDR3 sequence: CASSPPTQTDTQYF. CDR3 in DNA: TGTGCCAGCTCACCACCTACACAGACAGATACGCAGTATTTT.